This is a list of T cell receptor beta chains from one sample in a study of cytomegalovirus exposure and HLA in healthy donors. Profiling relied on immunoSEQ multiplex PCR, and the TCRdb table lists in-frame clones only, not all of them. This table has some 120,000 clones, approximately 80% appearing once. Sequenced: PBMCs. The receptors stem from a man aged 18 to 30 in good health and CMV-seronegative. The CDR3 runs from the conserved cysteine through the conserved F or W. A D gene is named only where the DNA matches it firmly.

v_call,j_call,d_call,cdr3_nt,cdr3_aa
TRBV18,TRBJ2-1,TRBD1,TGTGCCAGCCTGGGACAGGGCGACGGAAATGAGCAGTTCTTC,CASLGQGDGNEQFF
TRBV19,TRBJ1-4,.,TGTGCCAGTAGCCTTCGTGTCCGAACTAATGAAAAACTGTTTTTT,CASSLRVRTNEKLFF
TRBV25-1,TRBJ1-4,.,TGTGCCAGCAGTGAATCGGGAGGCCGCCAGAATGAAAAACTGTTTTTT,CASSESGGRQNEKLFF
TRBV7-2,TRBJ1-2,TRBD1,TGTGCCAGCAGCCATGGACAGGGGAATGGCTACACCTTC,CASSHGQGNGYTF
TRBV11-3,TRBJ1-2,TRBD1,TGTGCCAGCAGCTCCGGACAGGGGAATGGCTACACCTTC,CASSSGQGNGYTF
TRBV30,TRBJ2-3,.,TGTGCCTGGAGTCGCTCAGGGGCAGATACGCAGTATTTT,CAWSRSGADTQYF
TRBV5-8,TRBJ1-2,TRBD1,TGTGCCAGCAGCCCCAAGGACAGGGGGCTGTACACCTTC,CASSPKDRGLYTF
TRBV6-1,TRBJ2-1,.,TGTGCCAGCCACAGGGCCCCCTACAATGAGCAGTTCTTC,CASHRAPYNEQFF
TRBV2,TRBJ2-5,.,TGTGCCAGCAACCCGGGATCGCTGTACCAAGAGACCCAGTACTTC,CASNPGSLYQETQYF
TRBV30,TRBJ2-1,TRBD2,TGTGCCTGGAGTGGCCACAGCGGGGTTTACGATGAGCAGTTCTTC,CAWSGHSGVYDEQFF
TRBV10-3,TRBJ1-4,TRBD1,TGTGCCACTACGGGACAGGGAGGCGAAAAACTGTTTTTT,CATTGQGGEKLFF
TRBV4-1,TRBJ2-3,TRBD2,TGCGCCAGCAGCCCCCGGACTAGCGGGAGGGTATCAGATACGCAGTATTTT,CASSPRTSGRVSDTQYF